Sequencing of this TCR beta chain was carried out in a study of blood T cell repertoires in COVID-19 (dated by TCRdb to 2020 to 2021). Some background on the complete study: Samples from collaborators originated in the United States, Italy and Spain and spanned both the acute and convalescent phases of COVID-19. The prospective study material was composed of cDNA or gDNA derived from T cells, B-cell-depleted T cells, or PBMCs. Where available, HLA class I and class II types were taken from metadata supplied by the sample provider and were not determined by assay-based typing. Deeply sampled blood TCRbeta repertoires from subjects exposed to, actively infected with, or recovered from COVID-19 were included in the dataset. The repertoires were made available in a free public database intended to serve as a resource for research on the immune response to SARS-CoV-2. The samples were drawn from the first 160 participants of the ongoing ImmuneRACE study and from over 950 subjects provided by 6 global collaborators. The sample metadata nearly always contained a de-identified subject ID, COVID-19 status, age in years and sex. Overall study results and their limits: Clinical and demographic metadata were provided uncurated, with the amount varying by source and participant.

The CDR3 covers 13 residues, taking in both the cysteine and the phenylalanine. The entry retains the CDR3 DNA only, 39 bases that are in frame from base 1. V loses 4 bases, J loses 0 bases, and the germline ends lie 8 bases apart. CDR1 and CDR2 are drawn from the germline V gene: SGHRS, YFSETQ. Each collaborating institution followed its own protocols to collect whole blood in K2EDTA tubes. For TCRbeta analysis, collaborator samples were shipped as frozen whole blood, as isolated PBMCs, or as DNA extracted from either sample type. TCRbeta CDR3 regions were amplified from genomic DNA by means of the immunoSEQ Assay, a bias-controlled multiplex PCR. The authors' analysis ran thus. Within the assay, amplification of reference gene primers was used to estimate how many nucleated cells each sample contained. Sequence reads were collapsed and filtered to measure the absolute abundance of every unique TCRbeta CDR3 rearrangement. For each sample, productive Simpson clonality was calculated as the square root of Simpson's diversity index across productive rearrangements. Drawn from immuneACCESS, this table holds only the in-frame rearrangements with V and J called that TCRdb kept. Clones are partly lost; checked studies trace under half to an unresolved V gene and leave the rest unexplained. V, J and clone size are taken as reported in that table, and D and trimming were inferred from the DNA itself. This sample holds about 90,000 clones; 75% to 85% were observed only once. About a tenth of the sample rests with the top ten.

About this clone: What antigen it recognizes has not been identified. Within one base of it there is no much larger clone, and no base qualities were kept.

The clonotype was recovered from a woman aged 70-85 years with acute or convalescent COVID-19. The chain is assembled from TRBV5-1 and TRBJ2-7, with no confident D gene call. Source material: peripheral blood. The nucleotides read TGCGCCAGCAGCACACCCCACTCCTACGAGCAGTACTTC. Translated, it gives CASSTPHSYEQYF. Supplemented by the reference TRBV5-1 and TRBJ2-7 proteins around the CDR3, the complete variable domain is KAGVTQTPRYLIKTRGQQVTLSCSPISGHRSVSWYQQTPGQGLQFLFEYFSETQRNKGNFPGRFSGRQFSNSRSEMNVSTLELGDSALYLCASSTPHSYEQYFGPGTRLTVT.